This is a list of T cell receptor beta chains from one sample in a study of T-cell reconstitution after alpha-beta-depleted transplantation in children. TCRdb passed the PCR reads through MiXCR, listing each CDR3 protein once. This table has 230,000 or so distinct CDR3 sequences, more than 10% appearing once. Sample: PBMCs from the stem cell graft donor, taken from the stem cell graft. The source is a human donor who donated a stem cell graft to a child with acute lymphoblastic leukemia. Both conserved end residues are part of each CDR3. The order of the fields is CDR3 length, V gene, J gene, CDR3 protein.

length: 12
V: TRBV3-1
J: TRBJ2-1
CDR3: CASSPPDHEQFF

length: 14
V: TRBV28
J: TRBJ1-1
CDR3: CASSRTAGAVSAFF

length: 15
V: TRBV4-3
J: TRBJ1-4
CDR3: CASSQDRGRGEKLFF

length: 15
V: TRBV6-1
J: TRBJ1-6
CDR3: CASSGPRTRNSPLHF

length: 16
V: TRBV28
J: TRBJ2-3
CDR3: CASSSRDGERPDTQYF

length: 15
V: TRBV9
J: TRBJ1-5
CDR3: CASSPRDGSNQPQHF

length: 13
V: TRBV11-2
J: TRBJ2-4
CDR3: CASSLVSKNIQYF

length: 14
V: TRBV6-2/TRBV6-3
J: TRBJ2-3
CDR3: CASTTGSSSDTQYF

length: 13
V: TRBV27
J: TRBJ2-5
CDR3: CASRTRQGETQYF

length: 18
V: TRBV21-1
J: TRBJ2-7
CDR3: CASPGDRVERGPIAEQYF

length: 15
V: TRBV5-6
J: TRBJ1-5
CDR3: CASSAGTGGNQPQHF

length: 14
V: TRBV20-1
J: TRBJ2-3
CDR3: CSARGEGQINTQYF

length: 14
V: TRBV6-1
J: TRBJ2-2
CDR3: CASRSPGHTGELFF

length: 14
V: TRBV5-1
J: TRBJ2-1
CDR3: CASSYLSSYNEQFF

length: 16
V: TRBV7-6
J: TRBJ1-6
CDR3: CASSLTRSSYNSPLHF

length: 10
V: TRBV5-1
J: TRBJ1-1
CDR3: CASSLGAAFF

length: 14
V: TRBV5-1
J: TRBJ2-3
CDR3: CASSLSGNKDTQYF

length: 15
V: TRBV7-2
J: TRBJ2-7
CDR3: CASSLPPGTSDEQYF

length: 14
V: TRBV5-1
J: TRBJ1-2
CDR3: CASSGVTGIEGYTF

length: 14
V: TRBV5-5
J: TRBJ2-7
CDR3: CASSLRGQTYEQYF

length: 16
V: TRBV20-1
J: TRBJ2-7
CDR3: CSARDPAGRTSYEQYF

length: 13
V: TRBV2
J: TRBJ1-2
CDR3: CASSVGVAFGYTF

length: 15
V: TRBV7-9
J: TRBJ2-1
CDR3: CASRILAGRGNEQFF

length: 13
V: TRBV2
J: TRBJ1-1
CDR3: CASRENRGTEAFF

length: 16
V: TRBV18
J: TRBJ1-1
CDR3: CASSPSNTGSNTEAFF

length: 15
V: TRBV4-3
J: TRBJ2-3
CDR3: CASSQGQGNTDTQYF

length: 20
V: TRBV5-1
J: TRBJ2-1
CDR3: CASSFRTSGRDVKSYNEQFF